The present entry profiles one T cell receptor beta chain with its context. Its matching antigen is unknown. During its preparation, the TCRbeta library received unique molecular identifiers. TCRdb fed the PCR reads into MiXCR, producing one record per CDR3 protein. The sample lists approximately 1,000,000 distinct CDR3 sequences, 25% to 30% occurring once. The CDR3 runs 13 residues. The V gene lost 6 bases and the J gene lost 0 bases, with 6 bases spanning the gap. The germline gives CDR1 SGHRS, CDR2 YFSETQ. This sample is drawn from a study of T-cell reconstitution after alpha-beta-depleted transplantation in children. Study-level points and caveats: Newly produced T cells mostly accounted for T-cell counts and diversity one year post-transplant.

The input for sequencing was PBMCs, mostly from graft donor cells, taken 360 days after TCRalphabeta/CD19-depleted stem cell transplant. This chain uses TRBV5-1 with TRBJ2-2, with D uncertain. The source of this sequence is a boy in the first two years of life who had a stem cell transplant for SCID, so the T cells may come from the graft donor. CDR3 sequence reads: CASTSTNTGELFF. CDR3 in DNA: TGCGCCAGCACCTCAACGAACACCGGGGAGCTGTTTTTT. The entire variable domain, with the rest obtained from reference TRBV5-1 and TRBJ2-2, is as follows: KAGVTQTPRYLIKTRGQQVTLSCSPISGHRSVSWYQQTPGQGLQFLFEYFSETQRNKGNFPGRFSGRQFSNSRSEMNVSTLELGDSALYLCASTSTNTGELFFGEGSRLTVL.